The 18 T cell receptor beta chains below come from one sample, sequenced in a study of PD-1 blockade in classical Hodgkin lymphoma. The method was immunoSEQ multiplex PCR; TCRdb's version includes in-frame clones alone and lacks a portion of them. Among about 100,000 clones listed, roughly nine tenths were seen once. Each patient relapsed following autologous stem cell transplantation, and prior brentuximab vedotin exposure differed. Sequences were derived from peripheral blood mononuclear cells (PBMCs), sampled before the second cycle of nivolumab. These receptors came from a human donor with classical Hodgkin lymphoma.

This sequence joins TRBV29-1 and TRBJ1-1; 7 nucleotides line up with TRBD1. The V and J ends lost 0 bases and 4 bases, in that order; junction bases with no gene match: 5. Germline V CDR1 and CDR2: SQVTM, ANQGSEA. This CDR3 is 14 amino acids long. DNA for the CDR3: TGCAGCGTTGAAGAAGCGTCAGGGGGCACTGAAGCTTTCTTT. Its translation: CSVEEASGGTEAFF.

V usage is TRBV7-2 and J usage is TRBJ1-3; D unresolved. CDR1 and CDR2 (germline): SGHTA, FQGNSA. The CDR3 loop spans 16 amino acids. Trimming shortened V by 1 base and J by 2 bases, and 12 bases separated the two germline ends. The CDR3 protein is CASSLGSPAPGNTIYF. The CDR3 nucleotides read TGTGCCAGCAGCTTAGGTTCCCCAGCCCCTGGAAACACCATATATTTT.

This clone was observed a single time. The J gene is TRBJ2-7, the V gene TRBV7-2; D is uncertain. Per the germline V gene, CDR1 is SGHTA and CDR2 is FQGNSA. The germline V and J ends were trimmed by 2 bases and 5 bases, with 10 bases remaining between them. The CDR3 length is 13 residues. The CDR3 spells CASSLKWFHEQYF. CDR3 in DNA: TGTGCCAGCAGCTTAAAGTGGTTTCACGAGCAGTACTTC.

The rearrangement uses TRBV5-1 and TRBJ2-5, with 7 bases lining up with TRBD1. The CDR3 spans 15 residues. In germline, CDR1 is SGHRS, CDR2 YFSETQ. The junction had 10 bases not matched to a gene; V was cut back by 4 bases and J by 4 bases. The CDR3 region has the DNA TGCGCCAGCAGCCCGGGTCAGGGGGTAGGAGAGACCCAGTACTTC. Encoded protein: CASSPGQGVGETQYF.

This sequence joins TRBV15 and TRBJ1-1; D may be TRBD1 (6 bases). Trimming took 5 bases from V and 5 from J, leaving 12 bases between them. Germline V lookup: CDR1 LNHNV, CDR2 YYDKDF (reference sequence). The CDR3 is 13 residues long. The CDR3 protein is CATSPRGRTEAFF. The DNA for the CDR3 is TGTGCCACCAGCCCCCGGGGGCGGACTGAAGCTTTCTTT.

The gene calls are TRBV7-9 and TRBJ2-2; 10 bases match TRBD2. Looked up from germline, CDR1 is SEHNR and CDR2 is FQNEAQ (reference sequence). Trimming cost V 5 bases and J 9 bases; bases outside gene matches: 9. The CDR3 has 15 residues. The CDR3 sequence: CASSMSASGSRELFF. CDR3 in DNA: TGTGCCAGCAGCATGTCGGCTAGCGGGAGCAGGGAGCTGTTTTTT.

The chain links TRBV5-1 to TRBJ2-3; 7 bases align to TRBD2. The CDR3 is 12 residues long. The germline CDR1 and CDR2 sequences are SGHRS and YFSETQ. J lost 9 bases, V lost 0 bases, and 1 base had no gene match. CDR3 residues: CASSLEGGTQYF. CDR3 bases: TGCGCCAGCAGCTTGGAGGGAGGGACGCAGTATTTT.

V is TRBV20-1 and J is TRBJ1-2; TRBD1 aligns across 8 bases. The germline gives CDR1 DFQATT, CDR2 SNEGSKA (reference sequence). The CDR3 covers 11 residues. CDR3: CSSGQDYGYTF. For the CDR3, the DNA is TGCAGCTCGGGACAGGACTATGGCTACACCTTC.

The chain uses TRBV27 and TRBJ1-2; maybe TRBD1 (6 bases). The CDR3 length is 15 residues. Germline values: CDR1 MNHEY, CDR2 SMNVEV (reference sequence). V was trimmed by 0 bases and J by 0 bases, leaving 8 bases between them. The CDR3 DNA reads TGTGCCAGCAGTTTATCCGGGGGCCCTAACTATGGCTACACCTTC. It codes for CASSLSGGPNYGYTF.

The genes are TRBV9 and TRBJ2-5; D perhaps matches TRBD1 (5 bases). Germline values: CDR1 SGDLS, CDR2 YYNGEE. CDR3 length: 13 residues. The V end was cut by 2 bases, the J end by 5 bases, with 10 bases between. In nucleotides, the CDR3 is TGTGCCAGCAGCGTCCAGGGTTGGGAGACCCAGTACTTC. It translates to CASSVQGWETQYF. The full variable domain, in which reference TRBV9 and TRBJ2-5 provide the parts outside the CDR3, is DSGVTQTPKHLITATGQRVTLRCSPRSGDLSVYWYQQSLDQGLQFLIQYYNGEERAKGNILERFSAQQFPDLHSELNLSSLELGDSALYFCASSVQGWETQYFGPGTRLLVL.

The chain joins TRBV7-9 to TRBJ2-2, with a tentative D call TRBD2 (6 bases). The germline V gene encodes CDR1 SEHNR and CDR2 FQNEAQ (reference sequence). This CDR3 comprises 18 residues. Trimming stripped 1 base from V and 1 base from J, with 16 bases between. The CDR3 is CASSLGTPAGRNTGELFF. CDR3 nucleotide sequence: TGTGCCAGCAGCTTAGGGACCCCAGCCGGGAGGAACACCGGGGAGCTGTTTTTT.

CDR3 coding DNA: TGTGCCAGCAGTTATTCGGCCACGGGCGGAAAACTGTTTTTT. It translates to CASSYSATGGKLFF. The chain links TRBV28 to TRBJ1-4; no definite D call. CDR1 and CDR2 (germline): MDHEN, SYDVKM. The germline V and J ends were trimmed by 4 bases and 10 bases, with 16 bases remaining between them. This CDR3 comprises 14 residues.

A single count supports this clone. The gene calls are TRBV5-1 and TRBJ1-1; possibly TRBD1 for D (6 bases). The germline CDR1 and CDR2 sequences are SGHRS and YFSETQ. The length of the CDR3 is 15 residues. Trimming left V 3 bases short and J 1 base short, with 13 bases between. CDR3 region: CASSSQGHANTEAFF. CDR3 DNA sequence: TGCGCCAGCAGCTCGCAGGGGCATGCGAACACTGAAGCTTTCTTT.

V gene TRBV19 combines with J gene TRBJ2-1; D remains ambiguous. The CDR3 contains 15 residues. V lost 3 bases and J lost 0, with 9 bases in between. The germline V gene has CDR1 LNHDA and CDR2 SQIVND (reference sequence). For the CDR3, the DNA is TGTGCCAGTAGTATCCCCCCCAGCTCCTACAATGAGCAGTTCTTC. Translating gives CASSIPPSSYNEQFF.

This sequence joins TRBV7-2 and TRBJ2-3; D ambiguous. Looked up from germline, CDR1 is SGHTA and CDR2 is FQGNSA. Deletions cut 1 base from V and 0 bases from J, with 14 bases between. This CDR3 is 17 amino acids long. CDR3 protein: CASSLVLVARSTDTQYF. CDR3 sequence (DNA): TGTGCCAGCAGCTTAGTTCTTGTCGCTAGAAGCACAGATACGCAGTATTTT.

This chain uses TRBV5-4 with TRBJ2-3; TRBD2 matches 12 bases. The CDR3 contains 20 residues. The V segment lost 4 bases and the J segment 0 bases; nucleotides outside the gene matches: 15. The germline V gene has CDR1 SGHNT and CDR2 YYREEE (reference sequence). This CDR3 reads CASSAGLAGRAGFSTDTQYF. Here the CDR3 DNA reads TGTGCCAGCAGCGCCGGACTAGCGGGACGAGCTGGTTTTAGCACAGATACGCAGTATTTT.

The rearrangement joins TRBV2 to TRBJ1-5; D gene ambiguous. The ends were cut back, 2 bases at V and 9 bases at J, with 8 bases in the middle. Germline V lookup: CDR1 SNHLY, CDR2 FYNNEI. CDR3 length: 12 residues. DNA of the CDR3: TGTGCCAGCAGTGAATCAGGCGGGCCCCAGCATTTT. Protein sequence: CASSESGGPQHF. The full variable domain, in which reference TRBV2 and TRBJ1-5 provide the parts outside the CDR3, is EPEVTQTPSHQVTQMGQEVILRCVPISNHLYFYWYRQILGQKVEFLVSFYNNEISEKSEIFDDQFSVERPDGSNFTLKIRSTKLEDSAMYFCASSESGGPQHFGDGTRLSIL.

This chain connects TRBV18 to TRBJ2-1; D is unresolved. Germline values: CDR1 KGHSH, CDR2 LQKENI. CDR3 size: 15 residues. Trimming took off 6 bases at V and 4 bases at J, with 16 bases between the two ends. The CDR3 DNA follows: TGTGCCAGCTCCCTCTCCACCCGAGAGTACAATGAGCAGTTCTTC. Protein product: CASSLSTREYNEQFF.